A single sample gave rise to the 9 T cell receptor beta chains below, sequenced in a study of T-cell memory formation after mild COVID-19. Via MiXCR, TCRdb re-called the 5' RACE reads, giving one row per CDR3 protein. The sample includes almost 550,000 distinct CDR3 sequences, 20% seen only once; the top ten take roughly an eighth. The sequenced sample consisted of PBMCs or a T cell subset sorted from them (not recorded which). Receptor source: an adult woman who had mild COVID-19 (a few samples of this study predate the infection). Cell type and time point are not known.

V is TRBV7-9 and J is TRBJ2-1; D unresolved. The CDR3 extends over 10 amino acids. Per the germline V gene, CDR1 is SEHNR and CDR2 is FQNEAQ (reference sequence). V was cut by 1 base and J by 14 bases, with 6 bases left in between. CDR3 residues: CASSLGSEFF. DNA for the CDR3: TGTGCCAGCAGCTTAGGGTCCGAGTTCTTC.

This clonotype was counted between two and nine times. The chain has TRBV7-6 and TRBJ2-3; 7 bases map to TRBD2. J lost 5 bases, V lost 4 bases, and 6 bases had no gene match. Germline V lookup: CDR1 SGHVS, CDR2 FNYEAQ. The CDR3 contains 14 residues. In DNA, the CDR3 is TGTGCCAGCAGCTCCTACACGGGAGGAGATACGCAGTATTTT. This encodes CASSSYTGGDTQYF.

The rearrangement uses TRBV24-1 and TRBJ2-7; perhaps TRBD1 as D (5 bases). This CDR3 is 16 amino acids long. Looked up from germline, CDR1 is KGHDR and CDR2 is SFDVKD. Trimming took 2 bases from V and 0 from J, leaving 13 bases between them. CDR3 sequence: CATSDSQGRSSYEQYF. The CDR3 DNA sequence: TGTGCCACCAGTGATTCTCAGGGCAGGAGCTCCTACGAGCAGTACTTC.

This clonotype showed up just a few times. The chain carries TRBV7-2 and TRBJ2-3; TRBD2 matches at 8 bases. Germline trimming cut 1 base from V and 7 bases from J; bases unmatched to any gene: 7. Germline V CDR1 and CDR2: SGHTA, FQGNSA. This CDR3 is 15 amino acids long. The CDR3, as DNA: TGTGCCAGCAGCTTAGGCCCGGGACTAGTGAATACGCAGTATTTT. Translation gives CASSLGPGLVNTQYF. Full variable domain (rest looked up from reference TRBV7-2 and TRBJ2-3): GAGVSQSPSNKVTEKGKDVELRCDPISGHTALYWYRQSLGQGLEFLIYFQGNSAPDKSGLPSDRFSAERTGGSVSTLTIQRTQQEDSAVYLCASSLGPGLVNTQYFGPGTRLTVL.

V usage is TRBV18 and J usage is TRBJ1-6; D ambiguous. This CDR3 comprises 14 residues. V lost 2 bases to trimming and J lost 3 bases, with 5 bases between them. Germline CDR1 reads KGHSH; CDR2 reads LQKENI. CDR3 nucleotide sequence: TGTGCCAGCTCACCAGGACGCTATAATTCACCCCTCCACTTT. Translated: CASSPGRYNSPLHF.

Ten or more counts support this clonotype. The rearrangement joins TRBV5-5 to TRBJ2-2, with D possibly matching TRBD1 (5 bases). V lost 4 bases to trimming and J lost 3 bases, with 19 bases between them. CDR1 SGHKS and CDR2 YYEKEE come from the germline V gene (reference sequence). The CDR3 covers 17 residues. The CDR3 region is CASSDQSKGLHTGELFF. In nucleotides, the CDR3 is TGTGCCAGCAGCGACCAATCCAAGGGGCTACACACCGGGGAGCTGTTTTTT.

This clonotype was recorded a few times. The genes are TRBV9 and TRBJ2-7; unclear D gene. Trimming left V 0 bases short and J 0 bases short, with 7 bases between. The CDR3 has 14 amino acids. Germline CDR1 SGDLS, CDR2 YYNGEE. CDR3 coding DNA: TGTGCCAGCAGCGTAGGGCAGGTCTCCTACGAGCAGTACTTC. It translates to CASSVGQVSYEQYF.

The V and J genes are TRBV12-3 or TRBV12-4 and TRBJ1-1, with 7 bases matching TRBD1. This CDR3 spans 14 amino acids. J gave up 1 base and V 7 bases, and 6 bases lay outside the gene matches. The CDR3 coding sequence is TGTGCCAGCACCCCGGGACAGTGGAACACTGAAGCTTTCTTT. Translated, it gives CASTPGQWNTEAFF.

The V gene is TRBV11-2, the J gene TRBJ2-5; unclear D gene. The V gene's germline CDR1 is SGHAT and CDR2 FQNNGV. Trimming took 6 bases from V and 2 from J, leaving 10 bases between them. The CDR3 length is 13 residues. Here the CDR3 reads CASRRPPQETQYF. The CDR3 nucleotides read TGTGCCAGCAGAAGACCCCCACAAGAGACCCAGTACTTC.